Presented here are 32 T cell receptor beta chains from one specimen sequenced in a study of T cells in localized non-small cell lung cancer. The repertoire was sequenced with immunoSEQ multiplex PCR; TCRdb's copy has only in-frame clones and lacks some. The table shows some 90,000 clones, with approximately 86% occurring only once. The sample was peripheral blood, taken before any cancer treatment. These receptors came from a man between 40 and 70 years old with stage I squamous cell lung carcinoma.

The chain uses TRBV18 and TRBJ2-2; D is unclear. In germline, CDR1 is KGHSH, CDR2 LQKENI. V lost 8 bases to trimming and J lost 0 bases, with 16 bases between them. CDR3 length equals 16 residues. In DNA, the CDR3 is TGTGCCAGCGGTACAATGTCTAACGCGAACACCGGGGAGCTGTTTTTT. It is translated as CASGTMSNANTGELFF.

V gene TRBV6-6 combines with J gene TRBJ2-3, with a tentative D call TRBD1 (6 bases). Germline CDR1 and CDR2: MNHNY and SVGAGI (reference sequence). The germline V and J ends were trimmed by 2 bases and 1 base, with 10 bases remaining between them. The CDR3 runs to 15 residues. The CDR3 sequence: CASSYQGQGTDTQYF. CDR3 DNA: TGTGCCAGCAGTTACCAGGGGCAGGGCACAGATACGCAGTATTTT.

The chain has TRBV19 and TRBJ1-2, with 9 bases lining up with TRBD1. The CDR3 runs 17 residues. V shed 2 bases, J shed 2 bases, and the junction held 9 bases outside the gene matches. The germline V gene has CDR1 LNHDA and CDR2 SQIVND (reference sequence). In DNA, the CDR3 is TGTGCCAGTAGTATATCTCTCGGGACAGGGCTGAACTATGGCTACACCTTC. Translating gives CASSISLGTGLNYGYTF.

The chain is built from TRBV2 and TRBJ2-5, with D uncertain. There are 11 residues in the CDR3. The germline V gene has CDR1 SNHLY and CDR2 FYNNEI. V lost 4 bases to trimming and J lost 11 bases, with 11 bases between them. The CDR3 spells CASSALPTQYF. The CDR3 DNA is TGTGCCAGCAGTGCCCTACCGACTCAGTACTTC. The variable domain in full, with the rest retrieved from reference TRBV2 and TRBJ2-5, is EPEVTQTPSHQVTQMGQEVILRCVPISNHLYFYWYRQILGQKVEFLVSFYNNEISEKSEIFDDQFSVERPDGSNFTLKIRSTKLEDSAMYFCASSALPTQYFGPGTRLLVL.

In this sample, this clone turned up once. The chain uses TRBV5-4 and TRBJ2-7, with D unresolved. CDR3 length equals 13 residues. V lost 4 bases, J lost 4 bases, and 12 bases lay in between. CDR1 is SGHNT, CDR2 YYREEE, per germline (reference sequence). DNA of the CDR3: TGTGCCAGCAGCCGAACCCAAGGATACGAGCAGTACTTC. As protein: CASSRTQGYEQYF.

V usage is TRBV29-1 and J usage is TRBJ1-2; perhaps TRBD1 as D (5 bases). The CDR3 loop spans 13 amino acids. CDR1 and CDR2 from the germline V gene are SQVTM and ANQGSEA. V lost 3 bases to trimming and J lost 1 base, with 9 bases between them. As DNA, the CDR3 is TGCAGCGTTGAGGCGACAGTTAACTATGGCTACACCTTC. It yields the protein CSVEATVNYGYTF.

V gene TRBV28 combines with J gene TRBJ2-5; tentatively, D is TRBD1 (7 bases). CDR1 and CDR2 from the germline V gene are MDHEN and SYDVKM. This CDR3 is 14 amino acids long. The ends were cut back, 8 bases at V and 1 base at J, with 14 bases in the middle. Written as DNA, the CDR3 is TGTGCCAGCGGGGGGACAGCTATCCAAGAGACCCAGTACTTC. Its protein product is CASGGTAIQETQYF.

The chain couples TRBV5-4 to TRBJ1-1; perhaps TRBD1 as D (5 bases). CDR1 is SGHNT, CDR2 YYREEE, per germline (reference sequence). Trimming shortened V by 0 bases and J by 0 bases, and 6 bases separated the two germline ends. CDR3 length equals 14 residues. The CDR3 loop reads CASSLGQMNTEAFF. The CDR3, as DNA: TGTGCCAGCAGCTTGGGACAGATGAACACTGAAGCTTTCTTT.

The table lists this clone with a few counts. The chain joins TRBV4-2 to TRBJ2-1; D is possibly TRBD2 (5 bases). The CDR3 spans 14 residues. The V end was cut by 4 bases, the J end by 8 bases, with 15 bases between. The germline gives CDR1 LGHNA, CDR2 YNFKEQ. The CDR3 DNA follows: TGTGCCAGCAGCCGAATGATGATGGGAGATGAGCAGTTCTTC. As protein: CASSRMMMGDEQFF.

The rearrangement links TRBV19 to TRBJ1-5; D not resolved. Germline values: CDR1 LNHDA, CDR2 SQIVND (reference sequence). Trimming took off 5 bases at V and 1 base at J, with 12 bases between the two ends. This CDR3 has 15 amino acids. The CDR3 protein is CASSVLIGSNQPQHF. In DNA, the CDR3 is TGTGCCAGTAGTGTTTTAATCGGCAGCAATCAGCCCCAGCATTTT.

The J gene is TRBJ2-5, the V gene TRBV15, with TRBD2 matching 9 bases. Trimming at V came to 3 bases and at J to 3 bases, leaving 2 bases not matched to a gene. The germline gives CDR1 LNHNV, CDR2 YYDKDF (reference sequence). The CDR3 spans 14 residues. CDR3 protein: CATSSRGGEETQYF. The DNA for the CDR3 is TGTGCCACCAGCAGTCGCGGGGGGGAAGAGACCCAGTACTTC.

The chain links TRBV14 to TRBJ2-7; TRBD2 matches at 12 bases. Germline values: CDR1 SGHDN, CDR2 FVKESK. Germline trimming cut 5 bases from V and 3 bases from J; bases unmatched to any gene: 5. This CDR3 comprises 15 residues. The CDR3 spells CASSVGLAGIYEQYF. The CDR3 bases are TGTGCCAGCAGCGTTGGACTAGCGGGGATCTACGAGCAGTACTTC.

CDR3 sequence reads: CASSYDRRNTEAFF. CDR3 nucleotide sequence: TGTGCCAGCAGTTACGACAGGAGGAACACTGAAGCTTTCTTT. The chain employs TRBV6-6 and TRBJ1-1; a possible D gene is TRBD1 (6 bases). V gave up 2 bases and J gave up 1 base, with 8 bases separating them. CDR3 size: 14 residues. In germline, CDR1 is MNHNY, CDR2 SVGAGI (reference sequence).

The CDR3 loop reads CASSLLGDFQETQYF. As DNA, the CDR3 is TGTGCCAGCAGCTTACTAGGGGACTTCCAAGAGACCCAGTACTTC. This sequence joins TRBV6-1 and TRBJ2-5, with D maybe TRBD2 (6 bases). Trimming shortened V by 6 bases and J by 1 base, and 15 bases separated the two germline ends. The CDR3 is made up of 15 amino acids. Germline V gives CDR1 MNHNS, CDR2 SASEGT.

The chain links TRBV27 to TRBJ1-3, with 12 bases aligning to TRBD1. Germline CDR1 is MNHEY and CDR2 is SMNVEV (reference sequence). The CDR3 contains 20 residues. After removal of 0 bases from V and 4 bases from J, the junction contained 13 bases not matched to a gene. The CDR3 sequence is CASSLSPGTGGILGGNTIYF. CDR3 DNA: TGTGCCAGCAGTTTATCCCCCGGGACAGGGGGCATATTAGGAGGAAACACCATATATTTT.

V gene TRBV5-1 combines with J gene TRBJ2-7; D tentatively fits TRBD1 or TRBD2 (5 bases each). The CDR3 spans 14 residues. V lost 1 base to trimming and J lost 2 bases, with 10 bases between them. CDR1 is SGHRS and CDR2 is YFSETQ in the germline V gene. CDR3 loop: CASSLSGGTYEQYF. The DNA for the CDR3 is TGCGCCAGCAGCTTGAGTGGGGGTACCTACGAGCAGTACTTC. Using reference TRBV5-1 and TRBJ2-7 for the parts outside the CDR3, the full variable domain is KAGVTQTPRYLIKTRGQQVTLSCSPISGHRSVSWYQQTPGQGLQFLFEYFSETQRNKGNFPGRFSGRQFSNSRSEMNVSTLELGDSALYLCASSLSGGTYEQYFGPGTRLTVT.

The chain links TRBV5-5 to TRBJ2-7; TRBD1 matches 7 bases. Trimming took 3 bases from V and 5 from J; bases not matched to a gene: 11. This CDR3 contains 15 residues. CDR1 and CDR2 from the germline V gene are SGHKS and YYEKEE (reference sequence). The CDR3 DNA is TGTGCCAGCAGCTCGGCATCGACAGGGTCCCACGAGCAGTACTTC. The encoded protein is CASSSASTGSHEQYF.

The chain joins TRBV7-3 to TRBJ1-1; 7 nucleotides agree with TRBD1. Germline V gene data show CDR1 as SGHTA and CDR2 as FQGTGA. The junction had 4 bases not matched to a gene; V was cut back by 5 bases and J by 4 bases. The CDR3 covers 13 residues. CDR3 loop: CASSQDRATEAFF. DNA of the CDR3: TGTGCCAGCAGCCAAGACAGGGCCACTGAAGCTTTCTTT.

This clone was seen many times. CDR3: CASSFRTIDNEQFF. For the CDR3, the DNA is TGTGCCAGCAGCTTTCGGACTATAGACAATGAGCAGTTCTTC. The V call is TRBV7-9, the J call TRBJ2-1; maybe TRBD2 (6 bases). With 3 bases removed from V and 5 bases from J, the gap between germline ends came to 11 bases. Germline CDR1 SEHNR, CDR2 FQNEAQ (reference sequence). The CDR3 is 14 amino acids.

The V call is TRBV27, the J call TRBJ1-5; possibly TRBD1 for D (6 bases). Germline CDR1 MNHEY, CDR2 SMNVEV (reference sequence). Trimming left V 7 bases short and J 4 bases short, with 14 bases between. The CDR3 length is 14 residues. CDR3 sequence: CASIPRTENQPQHF. CDR3 in DNA: TGTGCCAGCATTCCTAGGACAGAGAATCAGCCCCAGCATTTT.

There are a few counts of this clone. The rearrangement links TRBV4-2 to TRBJ1-1; 10 bases are shared with TRBD1. This CDR3 is built from 14 residues. V trimming: 5 bases; J trimming: 5 bases; junction bases outside the gene matches: 5. Germline values: CDR1 LGHNA, CDR2 YNFKEQ. The CDR3 here is CASSLEGQGTEAFF. The DNA of the CDR3 is TGTGCCAGCAGCTTGGAGGGACAGGGGACTGAAGCTTTCTTT.

The V and J genes are TRBV2 and TRBJ1-1, with TRBD1 as a possible D gene (5 bases). Germline V gene lookup returns CDR1 SNHLY and CDR2 FYNNEI. Trimming took 7 bases from V and 3 from J, leaving 12 bases between them. CDR3 length: 13 amino acids. The CDR3 sequence is CASTLLGDTEAFF. The CDR3 bases are TGTGCCAGCACCCTCCTAGGGGACACTGAAGCTTTCTTT.

The gene calls are TRBV13 and TRBJ1-3; no reliable D call. Germline-derived CDR1 and CDR2 are PRHDT and FYEKMQ (reference sequence). Trimming cost V 2 bases and J 2 bases, with 7 bases left between them. The CDR3 covers 14 residues. Written as DNA, the CDR3 is TGTGCCAGCAGCTTATTACCGGCTGGAAACACCATATATTTT. Protein product: CASSLLPAGNTIYF. The variable domain in full, with the rest retrieved from reference TRBV13 and TRBJ1-3, is AAGVIQSPRHLIKEKRETATLKCYPIPRHDTVYWYQQGPGQDPQFLISFYEKMQSDKGSIPDRFSAQQFSDYHSELNMSSLELGDSALYFCASSLLPAGNTIYFGEGSWLTVV.

This chain's CDR3 is CASSLDSSSYNEQFF. DNA of the CDR3: TGCGCCAGCAGCTTGGACAGTAGCTCCTACAATGAGCAGTTCTTC. This chain joins TRBV5-1 and TRBJ2-1; D unresolved. CDR3 length equals 15 residues. Trimming took off 0 bases at V and 0 bases at J, with 7 bases between the two ends. CDR1 is SGHRS and CDR2 is YFSETQ in the germline V gene.

The rearrangement uses TRBV7-9 and TRBJ2-7, with D possibly TRBD1 on 5 matching bases. CDR1 is SEHNR, CDR2 FQNEAQ, per germline (reference sequence). The CDR3 spans 15 residues. Trimming stripped 1 base from V and 2 bases from J, with 12 bases between. CDR3 bases: TGTGCCAGCAGCTTAGTGATGGGGCTACCCTACGAGCAGTACTTC. Its protein is CASSLVMGLPYEQYF.

This clone showed up just once. V usage is TRBV18 and J usage is TRBJ1-1; a weak D match, TRBD1 (5 bases). V dropped 4 bases and J dropped 0 bases, with 9 bases sitting between them. The CDR3 sequence is 14 residues long. The germline gives CDR1 KGHSH, CDR2 LQKENI. The chain's CDR3 is CASSLSTVNTEAFF. The CDR3, as DNA: TGTGCCAGCTCACTTTCGACAGTGAACACTGAAGCTTTCTTT.

The chain combines TRBV2 with TRBJ1-6; no clear D gene. The CDR3 contains 12 residues. V dropped 6 bases and J dropped 7 bases, with 7 bases sitting between them. The germline CDR1 and CDR2 sequences are SNHLY and FYNNEI. This CDR3 is CASRVTNSPLHF. Here the CDR3 DNA reads TGTGCCAGCAGGGTCACCAATTCACCCCTCCACTTT.

V and J are TRBV4-1 and TRBJ2-1; D is undetermined. Looked up from germline, CDR1 is MGHRA and CDR2 is YSYEKL. The CDR3 is 17 amino acids. Trimming removed 1 base from V and 4 bases from J, with 17 bases in between. CDR3 residues: CASSQGFDDTRYNEQFF. In DNA form, the CDR3 reads TGCGCCAGCAGCCAAGGATTCGACGACACGCGATACAATGAGCAGTTCTTC.

The chain is built from TRBV15 and TRBJ1-1; D ambiguous. Between the trimmed V and J ends, which lost 0 bases and 1 base, there was a span of 6 bases. CDR1 is LNHNV and CDR2 is YYDKDF in the germline V gene (reference sequence). This CDR3 is 14 amino acids long. The DNA for the CDR3 is TGTGCCACCAGCAGAGAGGTCAGGAACACTGAAGCTTTCTTT. Translation: CATSREVRNTEAFF.

The rearrangement links TRBV5-1 to TRBJ1-6, with a possible D match to TRBD1 (5 bases). Per the germline V gene, CDR1 is SGHRS and CDR2 is YFSETQ. This CDR3 contains 18 residues. V lost 2 bases and J 9 bases, leaving 24 bases between the germline ends. CDR3 amino acids: CASSFVGGGSISGSPLHF. CDR3 DNA sequence: TGCGCCAGCAGCTTCGTCGGGGGTGGGAGTATAAGTGGTTCACCCCTCCACTTT.

The rearrangement links TRBV11-2 to TRBJ1-1; 9 bases fit TRBD1. This CDR3 is 17 amino acids long. V shed 3 bases, J shed 1 base, and the junction held 9 bases outside the gene matches. Germline V gene data show CDR1 as SGHAT and CDR2 as FQNNGV. The CDR3 sequence: CASSFPTGGSSNTEAFF. The CDR3 DNA follows: TGTGCCAGCAGCTTTCCGACAGGGGGAAGTTCGAACACTGAAGCTTTCTTT.

The chain uses TRBV7-2 and TRBJ2-7; a possible D gene is TRBD1 (6 bases). V was clipped by 2 bases and J by 2 bases, with 10 bases between them. The CDR3 covers 14 residues. CDR1 SGHTA and CDR2 FQGNSA come from the germline V gene. CDR3 coding DNA: TGTGCCAGCAGCTTACCCAGGGGTGCCTACGAGCAGTACTTC. Amino acids: CASSLPRGAYEQYF.